These 5 T cell receptor delta chains originate from one sample sequenced in a study of γδ T cells in repeated Plasmodium falciparum infection. TCRdb re-identified clones in the multiplex PCR reads via CATT. The sample yields approximately 60,000 delta-chain clones, over 1.5% seen once. Gammadelta T cells were flow-sorted from PBMC into Vgamma9/Vdelta2+ and Vdelta2-negative populations for bulk analysis. Input material: gamma-delta T cells from blood. The source is a pool of human donors (malaria-infected and uninfected, not separated).

This clone has just a few counts. A far larger clone is just one base off, so this is likely a read error. This sample includes further DNA sequences coding for the same CDR3. V gene TRDV3 combines with J gene TRDJ1, with TRDD3 identical over 12 bases. The CDR3 runs 20 residues. CDR1 and CDR2 from the germline V gene are TVYSNPD and GDNSRS (reference sequence). DNA for the CDR3: TGTGCCTTTAATATACCCGTTCCCTACTGGGGGATACAGAGTCCTTATAAACTTATCTTT. It yields the protein CAFNIPVPYWGIQSPYKLIF.

About this clone: This DNA's translation differs at residue 22 from TCRdb's protein, which comes from a much larger clone; a read error is likely, and the protein shown is translated from the DNA. This rearrangement joins TRDV1 to TRDJ1; a possible D gene is TRDD2 (7 bases). The CDR3 contains 23 residues. CDR1 TSWWSYY and CDR2 QGS come from the germline V gene. The CDR3 here is CALGEPFPTTGLWGWGHTDKLTF. CDR3 sequence (DNA): TGTGCTCTTGGGGAACCGTTTCCTACTACCGGCCTCTGGGGCTGGGGACACACCGATAAACTCACCTTT.

This clone came up many times. Given a much more abundant clone one base away, this may be a read error. The same CDR3 also results from other DNA sequences found in this sample. The chain combines TRDV1 with TRDJ1; TRDD3 matches at 8 bases. The V gene's germline CDR1 is TSWWSYY and CDR2 QGS. The V segment lost 8 bases and the J segment 2 bases; nucleotides outside the gene matches: 22. The CDR3 length is 19 residues. The CDR3 bases are TGTGCTCTTATCATTACCCATGGTTATTTATTGGGGGATACCGATAAACTCATCTTT. Amino acid sequence: CALIITHGYLLGDTDKLIF.

In its sample, this clone was seen many times. The TCRdb protein comes from a much larger clone and disagrees with this DNA's translation at residue 17, likely due to a read error; the protein given here is derived from the DNA. The chain uses TRDV1 and TRDJ1; 7 nucleotides match TRDD3. CDR3 length equals 19 residues. Germline V gene sequence: CDR1 TSWWSYY, CDR2 QGS. The DNA of the CDR3 is TGTGCTCTTGGGGACTCCCATCGAAGTGGATACGTATACACCGATAAACCCATCTTT. Translated, it gives CALGDSHRSGYVYTDKPIF.

As for this clone: This likely reflects a read error, since a far larger clone is one base away. Other DNA sequences from this sample encode an identical CDR3 as well. This sequence joins TRDV2 and TRDJ1; TRDD3 matches at 11 bases. TCRdb is silent on the J gene; assignment here came from matching the DNA to germline. Germline V gene lookup returns CDR1 GEAIGNYY and CDR2 EKD. The CDR3 runs to 19 residues. The V and J ends lost 1 base and 2 bases, in that order; junction bases with no gene match: 14. The CDR3 region has the DNA TGTGCCTGTGACACTCTCGGTGGGGGATACGCGGAAAGGACCGATAAACTCATCTTT. It specifies CACDTLGGGYAERTDKLIF.